What follows describes a single TCR beta chain. This record comes from a study of shared clonotypes between healthy human individuals. Once extracted for a subset, genomic DNA was divided evenly among several immunoSEQ plates. TCRdb keeps only in-frame clones here, not all; method: immunoSEQ multiplex PCR. The sample lists some 1,900,000 clones, just under 95% occurring once. The germline gives CDR1 ENHRY, CDR2 SYGVKD. With 7 bases removed from V and 5 bases from J, the gap between germline ends came to 14 bases. CDR3 length: 13 residues. CD45RO negativity and positive selection for CCR7 defined naive CD8 cells, a population that excluded terminally differentiated effector memory CD45RA+ cells.

The origin of this receptor is a man younger than 35 in good health. Sequencing input: naive CD8+ T cells sorted from blood. The chain combines TRBV10-3 with TRBJ2-5; D may be TRBD2 (5 bases). DNA of the CDR3: TGTGCCATCAATGACGGGGATTTGGAGACCCAGTACTTC. The encoded protein is CAINDGDLETQYF.